These 13 T cell receptor beta chains originate from one sample sequenced in a study of blood T cell repertoires in COVID-19. Sequencing used immunoSEQ multiplex PCR; TCRdb keeps in-frame clones, though not all of them. The data hold some 320,000 clones, with roughly nine tenths observed a single time. Sequencing was done on a sample of PBMCs or T cells enriched from blood (not recorded which). The receptors were gathered from a man in his sixties who had recovered from COVID-19.

CDR3 bases: TGTGCCAGCAGCTCTGAGGGGGGGCTGGCAGATACGCAGTATTTT. Protein sequence: CASSSEGGLADTQYF. This sequence joins TRBV7-3 and TRBJ2-3, with D possibly matching TRBD2 (7 bases). Germline CDR1 SGHTA, CDR2 FQGTGA. The V and J ends lost 4 bases and 4 bases respectively, with 15 bases between them. The length of the CDR3 is 15 residues. The full variable domain, in which reference TRBV7-3 and TRBJ2-3 provide the parts outside the CDR3, is GAGVSQTPSNKVTEKGKYVELRCDPISGHTALYWYRQSLGQGPEFLIYFQGTGAADDSGLPNDRFFAVRPEGSVSTLKIQRTERGDSAVYLCASSSEGGLADTQYFGPGTRLTVL.

This sequence joins TRBV7-2 and TRBJ1-2, with TRBD1 matching 7 bases. The CDR3 contains 14 residues. From germline, CDR1 is SGHTA and CDR2 FQGNSA. V trimming: 5 bases; J trimming: 2 bases; junction bases outside the gene matches: 5. The CDR3 DNA reads TGTGCCAGCAGCCCCCTGACAGGGAACTATGGCTACACCTTC. It is translated as CASSPLTGNYGYTF.

V and J are TRBV19 and TRBJ1-1; D perhaps matches TRBD1 (6 bases). Trimming left V 4 bases short and J 7 bases short, with 10 bases between. The length of the CDR3 is 12 residues. Germline V CDR1 and CDR2: LNHDA, SQIVND (reference sequence). Written as DNA, the CDR3 is TGTGCCAGTAGTACTTACAGGGATGAAGCTTTCTTT. It yields the protein CASSTYRDEAFF.

The V and J genes are TRBV7-6 and TRBJ1-1; D perhaps matches TRBD1 (6 bases). This CDR3 is built from 15 residues. The germline CDR1 and CDR2 sequences are SGHVS and FNYEAQ. With 4 bases removed from V and 0 bases from J, the gap between germline ends came to 12 bases. The CDR3 DNA follows: TGTGCCAGCAGCTCAATACAGGGTGTGAACACTGAAGCTTTCTTT. It encodes CASSSIQGVNTEAFF.

The rearrangement joins TRBV13 to TRBJ2-5; TRBD2 matches at 10 bases. The J segment lost 9 bases and the V segment lost 5 bases, leaving 18 bases of the junction unmatched. Germline CDR1 reads PRHDT; CDR2 reads FYEKMQ (reference sequence). The CDR3 sequence is 17 residues long. CDR3 sequence reads: CASSATGTSEVAGAQYF. The CDR3 DNA is TGTGCCAGCAGCGCAACCGGGACTAGCGAAGTCGCAGGGGCCCAGTACTTC. Full variable domain (remainder filled in from reference TRBV13 and TRBJ2-5): AAGVIQSPRHLIKEKRETATLKCYPIPRHDTVYWYQQGPGQDPQFLISFYEKMQSDKGSIPDRFSAQQFSDYHSELNMSSLELGDSALYFCASSATGTSEVAGAQYFGPGTRLLVL.

The chain uses TRBV16 and TRBJ1-1; no firm D call. V lost 2 bases and J lost 3, with 16 bases in between. This CDR3 is 16 amino acids long. Per the germline V gene, CDR1 is KGHSY and CDR2 is FQNENV. Written as DNA, the CDR3 is TGTGCCAGCAGCCAAACCATCCCGGGGAGGCACACTGAAGCTTTCTTT. Protein sequence: CASSQTIPGRHTEAFF.

CDR3 sequence: CASSQGQGNTGELFF. The CDR3 DNA follows: TGTGCCAGCAGCCAAGGACAGGGGAACACCGGGGAGCTGTTTTTT. The rearrangement uses TRBV4-2 and TRBJ2-2, with 7 bases identical to TRBD1. Germline V CDR1 and CDR2: LGHNA, YNFKEQ. The trim removed 1 base at V and 1 base at J, leaving 0 bases unmatched. The CDR3 runs to 15 residues.

The chain combines TRBV3-1 (or the pseudogene TRBV3-2) with TRBJ1-1; unclear D gene. The CDR3 is 12 residues long. Germline CDR1 and CDR2: LGHDT and YNNKEL (reference sequence). Trimming cost V 1 base and J 4 bases, with 4 bases left between them. The DNA for the CDR3 is TGTGCCAGCAGCCAAGCCAGCACTGAAGCTTTCTTT. Amino acids: CASSQASTEAFF.

The CDR3 region is CASSLALVAGGRNEQFF. The CDR3 DNA reads TGCGCCAGCAGCCTTGCCTTGGTAGCGGGCGGGAGGAATGAGCAGTTCTTC. The chain couples TRBV4-1 to TRBJ2-1, with TRBD2 matching over 8 bases. Germline trimming cut 4 bases from V and 7 bases from J; bases unmatched to any gene: 15. The CDR3 totals 17 residues. From germline, CDR1 is MGHRA and CDR2 YSYEKL.

This sequence joins TRBV5-4 and TRBJ2-3; D is unresolved. Germline CDR1 reads SGHNT; CDR2 reads YYREEE (reference sequence). This CDR3 is built from 13 residues. Trimming removed 3 bases at V and 4 bases at J, with 9 bases between. CDR3 in DNA: TGTGCCAGCAGCTACGTTCCGGCAGATACGCAGTATTTT. Amino acids: CASSYVPADTQYF.

The V and J genes are TRBV5-6 and TRBJ2-1; possible D gene TRBD2, 5 bases. V was shortened by 2 bases and J by 0 bases, with 6 bases between the two germline ends. The CDR3 covers 14 residues. The germline gives CDR1 SGHDT, CDR2 YYEEEE. The CDR3 nucleotides read TGTGCCAGCAGCTTTGAGGGCTCCTACAATGAGCAGTTCTTC. This encodes CASSFEGSYNEQFF.

This sequence joins TRBV7-2 and TRBJ2-3; 8 nucleotides match TRBD1. V gave up 8 bases and J gave up 3 bases; unmatched junction bases: 4. Germline CDR1 is SGHTA and CDR2 is FQGNSA. CDR3 length: 13 amino acids. The CDR3 nucleotides are TGTGCCAGCCACAGGGGGATAACAGATACGCAGTATTTT. Protein product: CASHRGITDTQYF.

This clone has a single count. DNA for the CDR3: TGTGCCAGCAGCCTACATAAGGGGTCTGAAGCTTTCTTT. It yields the protein CASSLHKGSEAFF. The rearrangement links TRBV3-1 (or the pseudogene TRBV3-2) to TRBJ1-1; D perhaps matches TRBD1 (5 bases). The ends were cut back, 4 bases at V and 6 bases at J, with 12 bases in the middle. CDR3 length: 13 residues. The germline V gene encodes CDR1 LGHDT and CDR2 YNNKEL (reference sequence).